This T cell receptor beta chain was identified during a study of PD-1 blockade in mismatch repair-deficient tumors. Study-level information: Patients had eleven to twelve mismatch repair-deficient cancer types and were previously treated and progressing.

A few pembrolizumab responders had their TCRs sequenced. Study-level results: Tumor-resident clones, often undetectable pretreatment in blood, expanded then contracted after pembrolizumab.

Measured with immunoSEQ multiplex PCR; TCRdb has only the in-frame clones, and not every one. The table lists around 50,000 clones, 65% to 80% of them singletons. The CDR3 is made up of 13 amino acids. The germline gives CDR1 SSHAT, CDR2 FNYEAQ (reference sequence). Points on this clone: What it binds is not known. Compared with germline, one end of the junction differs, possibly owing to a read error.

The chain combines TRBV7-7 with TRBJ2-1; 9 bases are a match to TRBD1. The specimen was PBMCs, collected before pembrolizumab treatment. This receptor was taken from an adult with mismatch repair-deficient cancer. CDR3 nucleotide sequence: TGTGCTAGCAGCCGGGACAGGGATGGCGAGCAGTTCTTC. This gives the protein CASSRDRDGEQFF.